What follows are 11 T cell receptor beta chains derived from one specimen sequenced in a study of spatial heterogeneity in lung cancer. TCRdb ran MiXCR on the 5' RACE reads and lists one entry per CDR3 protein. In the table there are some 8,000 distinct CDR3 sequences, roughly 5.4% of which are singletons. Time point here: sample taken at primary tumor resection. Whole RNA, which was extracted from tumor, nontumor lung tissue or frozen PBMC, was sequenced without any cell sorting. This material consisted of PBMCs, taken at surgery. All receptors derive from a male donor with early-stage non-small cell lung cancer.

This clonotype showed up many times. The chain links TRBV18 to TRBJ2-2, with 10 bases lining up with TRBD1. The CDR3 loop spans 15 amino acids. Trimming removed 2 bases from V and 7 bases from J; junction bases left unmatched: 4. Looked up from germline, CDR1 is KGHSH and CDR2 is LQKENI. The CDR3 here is CASSPGTGVLGELFF. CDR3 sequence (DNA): TGTGCCAGCTCACCAGGGACAGGGGTACTCGGGGAGCTGTTTTTT.

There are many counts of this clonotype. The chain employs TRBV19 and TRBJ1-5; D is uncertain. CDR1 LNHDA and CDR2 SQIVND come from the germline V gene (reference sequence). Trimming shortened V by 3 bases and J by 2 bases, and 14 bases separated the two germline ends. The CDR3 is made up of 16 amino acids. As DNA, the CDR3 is TGTGCCAGTAGTATTAATGGACCCGCGGGCAATCAGCCCCAGCATTTT. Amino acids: CASSINGPAGNQPQHF.

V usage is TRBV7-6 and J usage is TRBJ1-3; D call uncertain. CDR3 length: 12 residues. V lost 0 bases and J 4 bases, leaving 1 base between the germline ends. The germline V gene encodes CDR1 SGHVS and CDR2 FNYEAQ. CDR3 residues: CASSLAGNTIYF. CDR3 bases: TGTGCCAGCAGCTTAGCCGGAAACACCATATATTTT.

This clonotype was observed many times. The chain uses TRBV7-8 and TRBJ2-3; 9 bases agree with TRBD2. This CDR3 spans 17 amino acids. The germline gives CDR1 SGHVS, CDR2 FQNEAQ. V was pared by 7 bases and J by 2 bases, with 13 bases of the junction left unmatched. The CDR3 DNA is TGTGCCAGCAACTCTCCGCGCGGGAGGGCATACACAGATACGCAGTATTTT. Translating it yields CASNSPRGRAYTDTQYF.

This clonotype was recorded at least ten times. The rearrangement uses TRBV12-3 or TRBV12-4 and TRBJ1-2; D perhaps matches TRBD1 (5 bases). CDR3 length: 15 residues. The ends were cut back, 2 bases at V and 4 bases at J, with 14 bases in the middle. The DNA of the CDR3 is TGTGCCAGCAGTTTAAATCAGGGCAGGAGCTATGGCTACACCTTC. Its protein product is CASSLNQGRSYGYTF.

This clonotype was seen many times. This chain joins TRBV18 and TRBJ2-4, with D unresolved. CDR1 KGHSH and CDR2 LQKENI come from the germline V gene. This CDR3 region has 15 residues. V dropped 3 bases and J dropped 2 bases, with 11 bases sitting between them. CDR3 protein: CASSPLTETKNIQYF. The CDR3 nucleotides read TGTGCCAGCTCACCCCTGACCGAAACCAAAAACATTCAGTACTTC.

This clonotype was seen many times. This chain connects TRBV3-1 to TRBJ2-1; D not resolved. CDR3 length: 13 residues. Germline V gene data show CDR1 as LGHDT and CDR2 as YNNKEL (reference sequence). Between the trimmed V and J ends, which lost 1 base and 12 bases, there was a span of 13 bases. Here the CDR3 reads CASSQVLSTWQFF. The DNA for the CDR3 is TGTGCCAGCAGCCAAGTACTGTCCACTTGGCAGTTCTTC.

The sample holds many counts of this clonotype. The CDR3 DNA is TGTGCCAGCTCACCCTCCCGGGCCGCCTGGGATGGCTACACCTTC. Translating it yields CASSPSRAAWDGYTF. The chain combines TRBV18 with TRBJ1-2, with D hard to call. Trimming pared 3 bases from V and 6 bases from J, leaving 17 bases between. The germline CDR1 and CDR2 sequences are KGHSH and LQKENI. The CDR3 length is 15 residues.

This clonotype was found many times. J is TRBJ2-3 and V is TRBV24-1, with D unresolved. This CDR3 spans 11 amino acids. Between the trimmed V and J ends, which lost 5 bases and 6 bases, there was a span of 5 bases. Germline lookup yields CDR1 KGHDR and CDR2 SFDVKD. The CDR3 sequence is CATSGGDTQYF. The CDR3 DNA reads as TGTGCCACCAGTGGGGGTGATACGCAGTATTTT.

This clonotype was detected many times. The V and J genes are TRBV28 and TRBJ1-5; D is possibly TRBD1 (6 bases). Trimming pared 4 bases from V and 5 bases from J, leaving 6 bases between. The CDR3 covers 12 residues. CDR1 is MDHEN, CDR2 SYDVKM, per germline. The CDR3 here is CASSSGDQPQHF. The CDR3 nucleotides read TGTGCCAGCAGTTCAGGGGATCAGCCCCAGCATTTT.

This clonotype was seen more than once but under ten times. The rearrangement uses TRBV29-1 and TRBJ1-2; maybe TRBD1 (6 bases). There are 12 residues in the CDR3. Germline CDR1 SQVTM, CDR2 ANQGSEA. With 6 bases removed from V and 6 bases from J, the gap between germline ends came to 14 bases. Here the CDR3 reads CSVSRTVNGYTF. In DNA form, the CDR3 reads TGCAGCGTCTCCCGGACAGTCAATGGCTACACCTTC. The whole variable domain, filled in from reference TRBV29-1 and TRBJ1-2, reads SAVISQKPSRDICQRGTSLTIQCQVDSQVTMMFWYRQQPGQSLTLIATANQGSEATYESGFVIDKFPISRPNLTFSTLTVSNMSPEDSSIYLCSVSRTVNGYTFGSGTRLTVV.